What follows are 7 T cell receptor beta chains derived from one specimen sequenced in a study of blood T cells in healthy people across ages. The use of a sample-barcoded 5' primer and a J-beta primer mix characterized a second PCR of about 7 to 12 cycles. Using its own MiXCR run on the 5' RACE reads, TCRdb lists one record per CDR3 protein. Counted here are hundreds of thousands of distinct CDR3 sequences, around 21% occurring once; the ten biggest clones make up 3.5% to 4%. Sequencing used blood. All receptors derive from a man in his 70s in good health.

The sample holds many counts of this clonotype. V usage is TRBV12-5 and J usage is TRBJ2-7; D uncertain. V lost 1 base to trimming and J lost 1 base, with 5 bases between them. Germline CDR1 is LGHNT and CDR2 is FRNRAP. The CDR3 contains 13 residues. The CDR3 here is CASGLGASYEQYF. The CDR3 DNA reads as TGTGCTAGTGGTTTGGGGGCATCCTACGAGCAGTACTTC.

This clonotype was found a few times. The rearrangement joins TRBV20-1 to TRBJ2-5; 8 bases agree with TRBD1. The CDR3 length is 14 residues. Germline V CDR1 and CDR2: DFQATT, SNEGSKA (reference sequence). J was trimmed by 4 bases and V by 6 bases; bases with no gene match: 10. The CDR3 nucleotides read TGCAGTGCAAACTCGGACAGGGTATTAGAGACCCAGTACTTC. Its protein product is CSANSDRVLETQYF.

This clonotype occurred a few times. This chain links TRBV4-3 with TRBJ2-7, with D hard to call. Trimming cost V 3 bases and J 2 bases, with 11 bases left between them. The CDR3 has 14 residues. CDR1 and CDR2 from the germline V gene are LGHNA and YSLEER. The CDR3 DNA follows: TGCGCCAGCAGCCACCTAGGATCTACCTACGAGCAGTACTTC. Protein: CASSHLGSTYEQYF.

V usage is TRBV20-1 and J usage is TRBJ1-1; D perhaps matches TRBD1 (6 bases). From germline, CDR1 is DFQATT and CDR2 SNEGSKA (reference sequence). The CDR3 totals 12 residues. The V end was cut by 7 bases, the J end by 6 bases, with 15 bases between. The chain's CDR3 is CSGRGGDAEAFF. The DNA of the CDR3 is TGCAGTGGAAGAGGGGGGGACGCTGAAGCTTTCTTT.

The chain is built from TRBV10-3 and TRBJ2-1; perhaps TRBD1 as D (5 bases). CDR1 and CDR2 (germline): ENHRY, SYGVKD. Trimming pared 10 bases from V and 6 bases from J, leaving 19 bases between. The CDR3 is 14 amino acids. CDR3 nucleotide sequence: TGTGCCAGTAGGGGCTCTACCCTCGCCAATGAGCAGTTCTTC. Encoded protein: CASRGSTLANEQFF.

The sample holds a few counts of this clonotype. The chain uses TRBV3-1 and TRBJ2-5, with 7 bases lining up with TRBD1. The CDR3 contains 14 residues. V shed 2 bases and J 1 base; nucleotides not matched to a gene: 1. Germline CDR1 and CDR2: LGHDT and YNNKEL (reference sequence). The CDR3 sequence: CASSQRDSQETQYF. In DNA, the CDR3 is TGTGCCAGCAGCCAACGGGACAGCCAAGAGACCCAGTACTTC.

This sequence joins TRBV20-1 and TRBJ2-7; TRBD2 is a possible D gene (5 bases). The CDR3 contains 14 residues. Germline loops: CDR1 DFQATT, CDR2 SNEGSKA (reference sequence). V shed 0 bases and J shed 9 bases, with 18 bases lying between them. In DNA form, the CDR3 reads TGCAGTGCTAGAGATTTTGGCGTCCAAGAGGGGCAGTACTTC. This codes for CSARDFGVQEGQYF.